This T cell receptor (beta chain) derives from a study of T-cell reconstitution after alpha-beta-depleted transplantation in children. Study conclusions and caveats: T cells produced anew were the main source of T-cell counts and diversity one year after transplant.

Preparation of the TCRbeta library involved a method that used unique molecular identifiers. In TCRdb, the PCR reads were re-called with MiXCR into one record per CDR3 protein. The table lists about a million distinct CDR3 sequences, less than 30% of them singletons. Germline V CDR1 and CDR2: SGHAT, FQNNGV. The CDR3 extends over 15 amino acids. J was trimmed by 7 bases and V by 8 bases; bases with no gene match: 12. As concerns this clonotype: Its target is not known. The CDR3 carries no conserved terminal phenylalanine or tryptophan, so it likely arises from a read error.

This TCR was recovered from a boy younger than two who had a stem cell transplant for SCID, so the T cells may come from the graft donor. The starting material was PBMCs, mostly from graft donor cells, obtained 360 days after TCRalphabeta/CD19-depleted stem cell transplant. The V gene is TRBV11-2, the J gene TRBJ2-2; 8 bases are shared with TRBD1. The CDR3 nucleotides are TGTGCCAGCGGCCAAGGACAGGGACGGAGCGGGGAGCTGTTTTCT. Amino acid sequence: CASGQGQGRSGELFS.